These T cell receptor beta chains were read from a single sample in a study of T-cell memory formation after mild COVID-19. MiXCR, applied by TCRdb to the 5' RACE reads, yields one record per CDR3 protein. The profile covers roughly 250,000 distinct CDR3 sequences, with about 17% appearing a single time and 3.5% taken by the ten largest. Sequences were obtained from PBMCs or a T cell subset sorted from them (not recorded which). Receptors were obtained from a man younger than 35 who had mild COVID-19 (a few samples of this study predate the infection). Cell type and time point are not known. CDR3s include the opening cysteine and the closing phenylalanine or tryptophan. The order of the fields is J gene, clone size, V gene, D gene, CDR3 DNA, CDR3 protein. A D gene is named only where the DNA matches it firmly. Some rows have no size entry. The others give once, few or many, or a class for an expanded clone.

j_call: TRBJ2-5; clone_size: .; v_call: TRBV24-1; d_call: .; cdr3_nt: TGTGCCACCAGTGATAGTTCGGGGGTTAAGACCCAGTACTTC; cdr3_aa: CATSDSSGVKTQYF
j_call: TRBJ1-1; clone_size: many; v_call: TRBV12-3/TRBV12-4; d_call: .; cdr3_nt: TGTGCCAGCAGTTTAGACAGGGTCGGAATAACTGAAGCTTTCTTT; cdr3_aa: CASSLDRVGITEAFF
j_call: TRBJ2-3; clone_size: .; v_call: TRBV7-2; d_call: .; cdr3_nt: TGTGCCATTCGGGGGTCCGGCACAGATACGCAGTATTTT; cdr3_aa: CAIRGSGTDTQYF
j_call: TRBJ1-6; clone_size: many; v_call: TRBV18; d_call: .; cdr3_nt: TGTGCCAGCCGGGCGGACCAGGATTCACCCCTCCACTTT; cdr3_aa: CASRADQDSPLHF
j_call: TRBJ2-1; clone_size: few; v_call: TRBV7-3; d_call: .; cdr3_nt: TGTGCCAGCAGCCCATGGTCGTCTGGGTCCTACAATGAGCAGTTCTTC; cdr3_aa: CASSPWSSGSYNEQFF
j_call: TRBJ1-2; clone_size: .; v_call: TRBV28; d_call: .; cdr3_nt: TGTGCCAGCAGCGTTAGGGGGTTAGCTAACTATGGCTACACCTTC; cdr3_aa: CASSVRGLANYGYTF
j_call: TRBJ1-1; clone_size: few; v_call: TRBV19; d_call: .; cdr3_nt: TGTGCCAGTAGTTTCCCGCAGGGCCGTGAAGCTTTCTTT; cdr3_aa: CASSFPQGREAFF
j_call: TRBJ2-3; clone_size: .; v_call: TRBV10-3; d_call: .; cdr3_nt: TGTGCCATCAGGGCCGACACAGATACGCAGTATTTT; cdr3_aa: CAIRADTDTQYF
j_call: TRBJ1-1; clone_size: .; v_call: TRBV30; d_call: TRBD1; cdr3_nt: TGTGCCTGGAGACAGGGGATGAACACTGAAGCTTTCTTT; cdr3_aa: CAWRQGMNTEAFF
j_call: TRBJ2-7; clone_size: .; v_call: TRBV2; d_call: TRBD2; cdr3_nt: TGTGCCAGCGGACTAGCGGGGGAAAGGGCCTACGAGCAGTACTTC; cdr3_aa: CASGLAGERAYEQYF
j_call: TRBJ1-1; clone_size: .; v_call: TRBV5-1; d_call: .; cdr3_nt: TGCGCCAGCAGCCCGAGGGGGGGTGGCACTGAAGCTTTCTTT; cdr3_aa: CASSPRGGGTEAFF
j_call: TRBJ2-5; clone_size: few; v_call: TRBV5-5; d_call: TRBD1; cdr3_nt: TGTGCCAGCAGCTTGGACCCCCTAGGGGGCGAGACCCAGTACTTC; cdr3_aa: CASSLDPLGGETQYF
j_call: TRBJ2-2; clone_size: once; v_call: TRBV20-1; d_call: TRBD1; cdr3_nt: TGCAGTGCTAGAAGTGGCGGGACAGGGGCCGGGGAGCTGATTTTT; cdr3_aa: CSARSGGTGAGELIF